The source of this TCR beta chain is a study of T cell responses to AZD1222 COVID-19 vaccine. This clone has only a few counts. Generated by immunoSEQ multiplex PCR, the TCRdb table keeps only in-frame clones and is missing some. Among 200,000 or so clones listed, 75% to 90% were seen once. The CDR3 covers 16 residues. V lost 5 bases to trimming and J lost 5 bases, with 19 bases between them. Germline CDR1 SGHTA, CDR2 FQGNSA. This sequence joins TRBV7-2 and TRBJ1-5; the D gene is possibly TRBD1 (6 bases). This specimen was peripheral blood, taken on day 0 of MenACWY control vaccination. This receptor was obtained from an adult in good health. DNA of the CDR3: TGTGCCAGCAGCCCGTTTGGCAGGGGAGGGGATCAGCCCCAGCATTTT. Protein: CASSPFGRGGDQPQHF.